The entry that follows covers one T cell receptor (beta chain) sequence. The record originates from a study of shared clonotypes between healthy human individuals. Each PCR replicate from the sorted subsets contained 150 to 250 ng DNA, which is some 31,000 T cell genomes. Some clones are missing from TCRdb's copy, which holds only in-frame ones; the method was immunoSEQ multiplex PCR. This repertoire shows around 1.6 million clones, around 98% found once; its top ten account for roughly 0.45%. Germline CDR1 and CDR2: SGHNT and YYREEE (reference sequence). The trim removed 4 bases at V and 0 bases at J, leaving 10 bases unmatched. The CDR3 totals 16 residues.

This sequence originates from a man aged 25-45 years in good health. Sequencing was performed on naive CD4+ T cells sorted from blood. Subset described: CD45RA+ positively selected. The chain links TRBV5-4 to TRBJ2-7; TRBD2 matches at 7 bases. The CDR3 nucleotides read TGTGCCAGCAGCCGAGAGGCGGGAGCTAGCTCCTACGAGCAGTACTTC. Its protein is CASSREAGASSYEQYF.